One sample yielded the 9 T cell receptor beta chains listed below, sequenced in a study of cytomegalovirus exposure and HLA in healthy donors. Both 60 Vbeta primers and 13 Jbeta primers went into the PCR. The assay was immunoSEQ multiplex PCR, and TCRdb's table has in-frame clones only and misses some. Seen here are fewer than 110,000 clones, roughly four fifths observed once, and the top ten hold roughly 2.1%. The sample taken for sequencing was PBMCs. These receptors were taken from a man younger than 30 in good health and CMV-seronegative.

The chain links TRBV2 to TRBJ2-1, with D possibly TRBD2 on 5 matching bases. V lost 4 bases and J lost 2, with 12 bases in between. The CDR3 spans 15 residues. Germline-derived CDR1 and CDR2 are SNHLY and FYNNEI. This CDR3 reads CASSAAGVTYNEQFF. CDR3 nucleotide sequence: TGTGCCAGCAGTGCTGCCGGGGTCACCTACAATGAGCAGTTCTTC.

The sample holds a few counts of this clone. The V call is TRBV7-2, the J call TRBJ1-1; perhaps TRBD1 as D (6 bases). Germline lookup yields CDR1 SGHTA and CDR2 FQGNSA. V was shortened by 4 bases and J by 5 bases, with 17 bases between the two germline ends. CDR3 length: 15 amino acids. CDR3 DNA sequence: TGTGCCAGCAGCTCAACTTCACGGACAGCGACTGAAGCTTTCTTT. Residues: CASSSTSRTATEAFF.

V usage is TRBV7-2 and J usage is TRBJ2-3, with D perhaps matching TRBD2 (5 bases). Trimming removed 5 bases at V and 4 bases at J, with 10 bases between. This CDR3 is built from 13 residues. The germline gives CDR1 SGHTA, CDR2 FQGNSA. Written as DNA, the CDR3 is TGTGCCAGCAGCACGGGAAGGCCAGATACGCAGTATTTT. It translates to CASSTGRPDTQYF.

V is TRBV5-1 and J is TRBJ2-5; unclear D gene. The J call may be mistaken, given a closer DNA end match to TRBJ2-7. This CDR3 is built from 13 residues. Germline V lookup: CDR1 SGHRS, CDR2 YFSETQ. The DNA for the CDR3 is TGCGCCAGCTCCGAGTCACTGTTCTACGAGCAGTACTTC. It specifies CASSESLFYEQYF.

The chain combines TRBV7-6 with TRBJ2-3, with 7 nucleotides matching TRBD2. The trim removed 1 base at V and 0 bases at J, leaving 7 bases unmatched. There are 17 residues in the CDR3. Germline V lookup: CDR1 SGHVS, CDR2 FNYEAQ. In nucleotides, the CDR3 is TGTGCCAGCAGCTTAGTGGTGGGCGGGGGAAGCACAGATACGCAGTATTTT. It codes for CASSLVVGGGSTDTQYF.

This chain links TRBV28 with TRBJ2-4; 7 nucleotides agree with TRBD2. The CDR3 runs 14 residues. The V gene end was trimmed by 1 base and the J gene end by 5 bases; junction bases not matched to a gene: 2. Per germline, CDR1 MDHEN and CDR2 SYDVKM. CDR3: CASSLSGGQNIQYF. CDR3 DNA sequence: TGTGCCAGCAGTTTATCGGGAGGACAAAACATTCAGTACTTC.

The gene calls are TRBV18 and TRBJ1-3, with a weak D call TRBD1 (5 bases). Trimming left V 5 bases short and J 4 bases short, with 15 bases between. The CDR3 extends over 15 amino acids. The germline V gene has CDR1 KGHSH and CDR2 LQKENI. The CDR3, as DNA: TGTGCCAGCTCAACTCTCAGGGAGGCGGGAAACACCATATATTTT. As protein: CASSTLREAGNTIYF.

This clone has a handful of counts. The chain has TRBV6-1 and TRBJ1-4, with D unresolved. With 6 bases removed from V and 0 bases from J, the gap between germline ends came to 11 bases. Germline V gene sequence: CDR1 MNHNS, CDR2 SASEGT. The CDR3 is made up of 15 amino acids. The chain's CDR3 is CASRPHIATNEKLFF. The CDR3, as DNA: TGTGCCAGCAGGCCTCACATTGCAACTAATGAAAAACTGTTTTTT.

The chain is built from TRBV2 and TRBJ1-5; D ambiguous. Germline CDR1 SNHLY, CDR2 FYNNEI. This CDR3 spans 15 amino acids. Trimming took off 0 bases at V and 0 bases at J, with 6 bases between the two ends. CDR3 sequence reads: CASSEARDSNQPQHF. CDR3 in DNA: TGTGCCAGCAGTGAAGCCCGGGATAGCAATCAGCCCCAGCATTTT.